This entry lists 17 T cell receptor beta chains sequenced from one sample in a study of T cell repertoires in cytomegalovirus infection. For these receptors, no antigen is known. TCRdb re-called the reads through MiXCR, storing one row per CDR3 protein. Among 200,000 to 250,000 distinct CDR3 sequences listed, about 38% were seen once. The source was CD8+ T cells from cultured PBMCs, collected from culture after CMV antigen stimulation. The receptor set was obtained from a human donor in good health (CMV status not recorded). Some clones in this sample may be carry-over from other donors' samples.

This clonotype turned up a few times. CDR3 sequence (DNA): TGTGCCAGCAGCTTAGCTAGGGCCGATGGCTACACCTTC. The encoded protein is CASSLARADGYTF. The V call is TRBV7-9, the J call TRBJ1-2; D ambiguous. Trimming cost V 0 bases and J 6 bases, with 8 bases left between them. The CDR3 sequence is 13 residues long. The germline gives CDR1 SEHNR, CDR2 FQNEAQ (reference sequence).

This clonotype has just a few counts. This chain links TRBV28 with TRBJ1-1; D uncertain. Germline V gene sequence: CDR1 MDHEN, CDR2 SYDVKM. V was pared by 7 bases and J by 0 bases, with 9 bases between. The CDR3 spans 13 residues. CDR3 in DNA: TGTGCCAGCACCTCACGGATGAACACTGAAGCTTTCTTT. Protein: CASTSRMNTEAFF. The full variable domain, rest sourced from reference TRBV28 and TRBJ1-1, is DVKVTQSSRYLVKRTGEKVFLECVQDMDHENMFWYRQDPGLGLRLIYFSYDVKMKEKGDIPEGYSVSREKKERFSLILESASTNQTSMYLCASTSRMNTEAFFGQGTRLTVV.

The V and J genes are TRBV6-2 or TRBV6-3 and TRBJ2-7, with 7 bases identical to TRBD1. The germline V gene has CDR1 MNHEY and CDR2 SVGEGT. The CDR3 covers 14 residues. The V and J ends lost 7 bases and 0 bases, in that order; junction bases with no gene match: 6. CDR3 nucleotide sequence: TGTGCCAGCACTTGGGACAGACCCTCCTACGAGCAGTACTTC. Encoded protein: CASTWDRPSYEQYF.

This chain uses TRBV4-1 with TRBJ2-5; TRBD1 aligns across 7 bases. Trimming removed 4 bases from V and 2 bases from J; junction bases left unmatched: 16. The CDR3 extends over 18 amino acids. The V gene's germline CDR1 is MGHRA and CDR2 YSYEKL. The CDR3 is CASSLTPLDRSPQETQYF. CDR3 coding DNA: TGCGCCAGCAGCCTTACACCCCTGGACAGGTCCCCTCAAGAGACCCAGTACTTC.

This clonotype showed up just once. The chain recombines TRBV11-2 with TRBJ1-2, with TRBD1 matching over 8 bases. This CDR3 comprises 17 residues. Losses at the gene ends were 0 bases for V and 0 bases for J; bases not matched to a gene: 6. The germline V gene has CDR1 SGHAT and CDR2 FQNNGV. CDR3 bases: TGTGCCAGCAGCTTAGATCTCGGACAGGGCCCTAACTATGGCTACACCTTC. Its translation is CASSLDLGQGPNYGYTF.

Here the CDR3 reads CAISGRTPGQGNNEQFF. The CDR3 bases are TGTGCCATCAGTGGTCGTACACCGGGACAGGGGAACAATGAGCAGTTCTTC. The chain couples TRBV10-3 to TRBJ2-1; 10 bases agree with TRBD1. The CDR3 loop spans 17 amino acids. Germline V gives CDR1 ENHRY, CDR2 SYGVKD. The trim removed 4 bases at V and 5 bases at J, leaving 11 bases unmatched.

This clonotype has a handful of counts. The J gene is TRBJ2-3, the V gene TRBV12-3 or TRBV12-4; a possible D gene is TRBD2 (5 bases). This CDR3 has 15 amino acids. Trimming took off 4 bases at V and 0 bases at J, with 11 bases between the two ends. For the CDR3, the DNA is TGTGCCAGCAGTTCCGAGGGCTCTAGCACAGATACGCAGTATTTT. Translated, it gives CASSSEGSSTDTQYF.

A few counts support this clonotype. V is TRBV19 and J is TRBJ2-7, with 14 bases lining up with TRBD2. The length of the CDR3 is 18 residues. Germline-derived CDR1 and CDR2 are LNHDA and SQIVND (reference sequence). V dropped 3 bases and J dropped 4; count of bases not matched to a gene: 11. CDR3 protein: CASSIHPSGTSGGYEQYF. The CDR3 DNA follows: TGTGCCAGTAGTATCCACCCTTCCGGGACTAGCGGGGGTTACGAGCAGTACTTC.

The chain employs TRBV7-4 and TRBJ2-7; D is undetermined. CDR1 is SGHVT and CDR2 is SQSDAQ in the germline V gene. This CDR3 is 16 amino acids long. Trimming took off 1 base at V and 2 bases at J, with 15 bases between the two ends. The CDR3 coding sequence is TGTGCCAGCAGCTTAGGGTTAGAATCGTCACCCTACGAGCAGTACTTC. Its protein product is CASSLGLESSPYEQYF.

This clonotype appeared a few times. The chain employs TRBV27 and TRBJ2-7, with D possibly matching TRBD2 (6 bases). The CDR3 extends over 13 amino acids. The V and J ends lost 4 bases and 1 base respectively, with 8 bases between them. Germline CDR1 and CDR2: MNHEY and SMNVEV (reference sequence). CDR3 protein: CASSSGLSYEQYF. The CDR3 DNA follows: TGTGCCAGCAGTTCAGGACTATCCTACGAGCAGTACTTC.

V usage is TRBV12-3 or TRBV12-4 and J usage is TRBJ2-7; no clear D gene. CDR3 size: 14 residues. V lost 2 bases and J lost 2, with 10 bases in between. The CDR3 sequence is CASSLITQAYEQYF. The CDR3 region has the DNA TGTGCCAGCAGTTTAATAACCCAGGCCTACGAGCAGTACTTC.

This clonotype was seen ten or more times. The J gene is TRBJ1-6, the V gene TRBV7-9; D gene uncertain. The CDR3 is 12 amino acids. The germline V gene encodes CDR1 SEHNR and CDR2 FQNEAQ (reference sequence). V was pared by 1 base and J by 6 bases, with 1 base between. The CDR3 is CASSLVNSPLHF. DNA for the CDR3: TGTGCCAGCAGCTTAGTTAATTCACCCCTCCACTTT.

This clonotype was counted ten times or more. CDR3 nucleotides: TGTGCCAGCAGCCAACCATCGGACAGCGGGATTCCCTCCTACGAGCAGTACTTC. It encodes CASSQPSDSGIPSYEQYF. The chain uses TRBV4-2 and TRBJ2-7, with D possibly matching TRBD2 (7 bases). Per the germline V gene, CDR1 is LGHNA and CDR2 is YNFKEQ. The CDR3 totals 18 residues. With 2 bases removed from V and 0 bases from J, the gap between germline ends came to 20 bases.

This clonotype showed up just a few times. V and J are TRBV4-1 and TRBJ2-2; no clear D. Germline assignment: CDR1 MGHRA and CDR2 YSYEKL. This CDR3 spans 14 amino acids. V gave up 0 bases and J gave up 3 bases, with 5 bases separating them. CDR3 amino acids: CASSQDSYTGELFF. In DNA, the CDR3 is TGCGCCAGCAGCCAAGATTCCTACACCGGGGAGCTGTTTTTT.

V usage is TRBV5-6 and J usage is TRBJ2-5; weak D call: TRBD2 (6 bases). The CDR3 runs 14 residues. The germline V and J ends were trimmed by 2 bases and 2 bases, with 10 bases remaining between them. CDR1 is SGHDT, CDR2 YYEEEE, per germline. CDR3 sequence: CASSFRRVQETQYF. In nucleotides, the CDR3 is TGTGCCAGCAGCTTTAGGAGGGTTCAAGAGACCCAGTACTTC.

This clonotype has only a few counts. The rearrangement links TRBV7-8 to TRBJ2-2; D gene uncertain. Germline CDR1 SGHVS, CDR2 FQNEAQ. Trimming shortened V by 2 bases and J by 6 bases, and 7 bases separated the two germline ends. The CDR3 is 13 amino acids. The CDR3 reads CASSLSAPGELFF. CDR3 DNA: TGTGCCAGCAGCTTATCGGCCCCCGGGGAGCTGTTTTTT.

This clonotype was counted between two and nine times. J is TRBJ2-7 and V is TRBV15; maybe TRBD2 (5 bases). V lost 3 bases and J lost 1, with 19 bases in between. The CDR3 is 17 amino acids. Germline CDR1 LNHNV, CDR2 YYDKDF (reference sequence). Written as DNA, the CDR3 is TGTGCCACCAGCAGCGACTACGCGGCGGAGATTTCCTACGAGCAGTACTTC. This translates into CATSSDYAAEISYEQYF.